Below, one T cell receptor beta chain is given with its context. It lacks a known antigen. No base qualities exist here, and no much larger clone lies one base off it. In the same sample, other DNA sequences code for this CDR3. Whole blood was collected in K2EDTA tubes by collaborating institutions according to the institutions' own protocols. For TCRbeta analysis, collaborators shipped samples in one of three forms: frozen whole blood, isolated PBMCs, or DNA extracted from either of those sample types. This sample stems from a study of blood T cell repertoires in COVID-19 (dated by TCRdb to 2018 to 2020). At the level of the whole study: Samples from collaborators originated in the United States, Italy and Spain and spanned both the acute and convalescent phases of COVID-19. The material from the prospective study consisted of cDNA or gDNA derived from T cells, B-cell-depleted T cells, or PBMCs. Subjects who had been exposed to COVID-19, were actively infected with it, or had recovered from it provided the deeply sampled blood TCRbeta repertoires that made up the dataset. The repertoires were released in a freely available public database intended as a resource for research on the immune response to SARS-CoV-2. Samples came from the ongoing ImmuneRACE study (first 160 participants) plus 1,254 subjects from 6 global collaborators. Nearly every sample came with metadata listing a de-identified subject ID, COVID-19 status, age in years and sex. HLA class I and class II types, where available, came from metadata supplied by the sample provider rather than from assay-based typing.

Including cysteine and phenylalanine, the CDR3 has 14 amino acids. The kept DNA is CDR3 alone, 42 bases in frame from the first base. Based on the germline V gene, the CDR1 and CDR2 sequences are SGHRS and YFSETQ. Relative to germline, V is 2 bases shorter and J is 0 bases shorter, with 9 bases between their ends. TCRbeta CDR3 regions were amplified from genomic DNA by means of the immunoSEQ Assay, a bias-controlled multiplex PCR. On the authors' methods: The number of nucleated cells in each sample was estimated from the amplification of reference gene primers within the assay. Sequence reads were collapsed and filtered to measure the absolute abundance of every unique TCRbeta CDR3 rearrangement. For each sample, productive Simpson clonality was calculated as the square root of Simpson's diversity index over productive rearrangements. TCRdb took over this immuneACCESS table, retaining in-frame rearrangements with V and J assigned. Such tables are incomplete; in checked studies, under half of the missing clones stem from an unresolved V gene, and the remainder is unexplained. V and J calls and clone size are those listed in that table; D and trimming were worked out from the DNA. The sample has over 140,000 clones on record, roughly 73% of them singletons. The ten largest make up approximately 9.4% of the sample.

Results the study describes overall, beyond this receptor: How much clinical and demographic metadata was included differed by source and by participant, and the metadata was provided uncurated.

The clonotype originates from a woman in her 50s with active or convalescent COVID-19. The chain uses TRBV5-1 and TRBJ2-7; a tentative D call is TRBD2 (5 bases match). Material for sequencing was peripheral blood. The DNA sequence is TGCGCCAGCAGCTTTAGTGGGAGCTCCTACGAGCAGTACTTC. Its product reads: CASSFSGSSYEQYF. Joined to the reference TRBV5-1 and TRBJ2-7 proteins, this CDR3 gives the full variable domain: KAGVTQTPRYLIKTRGQQVTLSCSPISGHRSVSWYQQTPGQGLQFLFEYFSETQRNKGNFPGRFSGRQFSNSRSEMNVSTLELGDSALYLCASSFSGSSYEQYFGPGTRLTVT.